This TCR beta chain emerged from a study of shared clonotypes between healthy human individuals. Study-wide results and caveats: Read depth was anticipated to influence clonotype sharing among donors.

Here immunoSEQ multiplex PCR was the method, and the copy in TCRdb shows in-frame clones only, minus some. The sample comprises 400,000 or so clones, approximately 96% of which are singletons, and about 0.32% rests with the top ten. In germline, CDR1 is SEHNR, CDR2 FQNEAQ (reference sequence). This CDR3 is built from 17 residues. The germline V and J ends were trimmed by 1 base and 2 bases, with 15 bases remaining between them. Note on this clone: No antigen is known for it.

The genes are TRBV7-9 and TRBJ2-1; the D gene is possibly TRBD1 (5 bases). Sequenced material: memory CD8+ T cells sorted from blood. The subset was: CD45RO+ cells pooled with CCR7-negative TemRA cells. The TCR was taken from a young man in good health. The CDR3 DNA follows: TGTGCCAGCAGCTTAGGGAACTACAGGCCCACCTACAATGAGCAGTTCTTC. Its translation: CASSLGNYRPTYNEQFF. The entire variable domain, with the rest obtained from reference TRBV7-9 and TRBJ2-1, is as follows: DTGVSQNPRHKITKRGQNVTFRCDPISEHNRLYWYRQTLGQGPEFLTYFQNEAQLEKSRLLSDRFSAERPKGSFSTLEIQRTEQGDSAMYLCASSLGNYRPTYNEQFFGPGTRLTVL.